The T cell receptor (beta chain) described here comes from a study of CD8 T cells in ankylosing spondylitis. Broader study findings: The study looked at matched synovial fluid samples from ankylosing spondylitis patients. Disease-linked clones were reported to be significantly enriched there. CD8+ by phenotype, disease-linked clones were relatively rare in peripheral blood. What seemed typical of ankylosing spondylitis blood was a TCR beta motif built from several highly homologous variants. Some motif variants had been reported before (in reactive arthritis synovial fluid and blood).

Turning to this clonotype: What it binds is unknown.

As the method for making TCR beta libraries, quantitative 5'-RACE with molecular barcodes was used. Using its own MiXCR run on the 5' RACE reads, TCRdb lists one record per CDR3 protein. The sample includes about 440,000 distinct CDR3 sequences, 15% to 20% of them seen just once. V lost 7 bases to trimming and J lost 4 bases; unmatched junction nucleotides: 8. The germline CDR1 and CDR2 sequences are MNHEY and SVGEGT. The CDR3 extends over 15 amino acids. This clonotype was obtained from a male donor with ankylosing spondylitis. The chain uses TRBV6-2 or TRBV6-3 and TRBJ2-1, with 9 bases lining up with TRBD1. The specimen was blood, either unsorted or a sorted T cell fraction (not recorded which). CDR3 nucleotide sequence: TGTGCCAGCACTCCCCGGGACAGGGTTTACAATGAGCAGTTCTTC. Translating gives CASTPRDRVYNEQFF.